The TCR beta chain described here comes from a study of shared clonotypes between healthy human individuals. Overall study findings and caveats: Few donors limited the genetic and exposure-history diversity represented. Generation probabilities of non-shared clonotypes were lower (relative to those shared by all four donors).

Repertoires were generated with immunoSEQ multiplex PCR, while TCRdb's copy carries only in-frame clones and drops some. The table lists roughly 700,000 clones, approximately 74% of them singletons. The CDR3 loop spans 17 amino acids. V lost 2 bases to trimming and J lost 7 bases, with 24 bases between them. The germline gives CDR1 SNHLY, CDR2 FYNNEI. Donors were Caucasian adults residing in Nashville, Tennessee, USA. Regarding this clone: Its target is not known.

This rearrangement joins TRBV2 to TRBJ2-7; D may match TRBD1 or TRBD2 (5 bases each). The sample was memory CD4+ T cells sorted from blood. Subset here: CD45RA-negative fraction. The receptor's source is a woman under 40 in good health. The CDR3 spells CASSESGGPSLWGEQYF. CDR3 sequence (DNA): TGTGCCAGCAGTGAAAGCGGCGGGCCCTCACTCTGGGGGGAGCAGTACTTC.